This T cell receptor (beta chain) was documented in a study of tumor-infiltrating lymphocytes in primary liver carcinoma. TCR beta cDNA was made from roughly 500 ng total RNA with a constant-region primer. Three-round nested multiplex PCR performed with slightly modified ARM-PCR produced the TCR beta libraries. The first two PCR rounds, roughly 9 cycles each, used TRBV1-TRBV30 forward primers and a C-beta reverse primer. TCRdb recomputed calls from the multiplex PCR reads with MiXCR, one row per CDR3 protein. The sample contains fewer than 400,000 distinct CDR3 sequences, almost 60% of which appear only once. Germline CDR1 reads MNHNS; CDR2 reads SASEGT. The CDR3 has 17 residues. The V gene lost 7 bases and the J gene lost 5 bases, with 23 bases spanning the gap. Germline DNA was extracted alongside blood RNA, which was obtained from unsorted whole blood.

The chain links TRBV6-1 to TRBJ2-2; TRBD1 or TRBD2 may be the D gene (6 bases each). This sequence was found in a woman in her twenties or thirties with primary liver carcinoma and hepatitis B virus infection. The sample was peripheral blood. CDR3 nucleotide sequence: TGTGCCAGCAATCAGAAAGGCGGGACAAGAGAGACCGGGGAGCTGTTTTTT. It specifies CASNQKGGTRETGELFF.